This record looks at one T cell receptor beta chain sequence and its context. Which cohort a participant joined came from the clinical history participants gave. Per the authors' pipeline: Reference gene primer amplification gave estimated nucleated cell counts. Profiled with immunoSEQ multiplex PCR; TCRdb holds only in-frame clones, not every one. V and J calls and clone size follow that table, whereas D and trimming were derived from the DNA. In the table there are 200,000 to 250,000 clones, 70% to 90% of which are singletons. This entry belongs to a study of blood T cell repertoires in COVID-19. Study information: Donors in the United States, Italy and Spain gave samples during acute or convalescent COVID-19.

Unmatched junction bases numbered 3, after V lost 4 bases and J lost 0 bases. Looked up from germline, CDR1 is SGHTA and CDR2 is FQGTGA. The CDR3 runs 15 residues. The specimen sequenced was PBMCs or T cells enriched from blood (not recorded which). This clonotype originated in a man aged 50-60 years who had been exposed to COVID-19. This chain links TRBV7-3 with TRBJ2-1; the match to TRBD2 covers 7 bases. CDR3 sequence reads: CASSYSGLSYNEQFF. CDR3 coding DNA: TGTGCCAGCAGCTATAGCGGGCTCTCCTACAATGAGCAGTTCTTC. Full variable domain (outside the CDR3, taken from reference TRBV7-3 and TRBJ2-1): GAGVSQTPSNKVTEKGKYVELRCDPISGHTALYWYRQSLGQGPEFLIYFQGTGAADDSGLPNDRFFAVRPEGSVSTLKIQRTERGDSAVYLCASSYSGLSYNEQFFGPGTRLTVL.